This T cell receptor beta chain comes out of a study of CD8 T cells in ankylosing spondylitis. Whole-study results and caveats: What seemed typical of ankylosing spondylitis blood was a TCR beta motif built from several highly homologous variants.

This clonotype was seen only a few times. No antigen is known for it. The CDR3 covers 13 residues. V lost 5 bases to trimming and J lost 5 bases, with 12 bases between them. Germline values: CDR1 SGHTA, CDR2 FQGTGA. Each CDR3 protein gets one entry after TCRdb re-called the 5' RACE reads with MiXCR. The sample lists 670,000 or so distinct CDR3 sequences, roughly 20% seen once, with around 19% in the top ten. This TCR was recovered from a male donor with ankylosing spondylitis. The chain carries TRBV7-3 and TRBJ2-5; D is perhaps TRBD1 (5 bases). The specimen was blood, either unsorted or a sorted T cell fraction (not recorded which). The CDR3 loop is CASSVRGFETQYF. CDR3 in DNA: TGTGCCAGCAGCGTAAGGGGTTTTGAGACCCAGTACTTC.